The next 30 T cell receptor beta chains were all read from a single sample in a study of technical replicates of blood from a few donors. TCRdb keeps only in-frame clones here, not all; method: immunoSEQ multiplex PCR. The sample records more than 9,000 clones, about 95% being singletons. The sample taken for sequencing was PBMCs. The source of these receptors is a human donor in good health.

This chain links TRBV2 with TRBJ1-5; the match to TRBD1 covers 10 bases. Per germline, CDR1 SNHLY and CDR2 FYNNEI. The V and J ends lost 2 bases and 0 bases, in that order; junction bases with no gene match: 7. The CDR3 has 18 residues. CDR3 DNA: TGTGCCAGCAGTGAACGGACAGGGGGGAAGTATAGCAATCAGCCCCAGCATTTT. It yields the protein CASSERTGGKYSNQPQHF. The whole variable domain, remainder taken from reference TRBV2 and TRBJ1-5, is EPEVTQTPSHQVTQMGQEVILRCVPISNHLYFYWYRQILGQKVEFLVSFYNNEISEKSEIFDDQFSVERPDGSNFTLKIRSTKLEDSAMYFCASSERTGGKYSNQPQHFGDGTRLSIL.

The gene calls are TRBV29-1 and TRBJ2-7; TRBD1 aligns across 7 bases. This CDR3 has 14 amino acids. Per the germline V gene, CDR1 is SQVTM and CDR2 is ANQGSEA. Trimming took 4 bases from V and 0 from J; bases not matched to a gene: 6. The CDR3 bases are TGCAGCGTTGGCGTCAGGGGGAGCTCCTACGAGCAGTACTTC. Residues: CSVGVRGSSYEQYF.

The chain couples TRBV5-5 to TRBJ1-1, with TRBD1 identical over 8 bases. CDR1 is SGHKS, CDR2 YYEKEE, per germline (reference sequence). The CDR3 is made up of 15 amino acids. Losses at the gene ends were 1 base for V and 3 bases for J; bases not matched to a gene: 5. For the CDR3, the DNA is TGTGCCAGCAGCTTGTCTCAGGGGGCGGACACTGAAGCTTTCTTT. Amino acid sequence: CASSLSQGADTEAFF.

This chain connects TRBV6-5 to TRBJ2-7, with D tentatively TRBD1 (5 bases). V lost 10 bases and J lost 2, with 15 bases in between. The CDR3 spans 13 residues. Germline CDR1 MNHEY, CDR2 SVGAGI. The CDR3 here is CATTAHIAYEQYF. CDR3 coding DNA: TGTGCCACGACAGCCCATATCGCCTACGAGCAGTACTTC.

The chain links TRBV5-1 to TRBJ2-2; 7 bases are a match to TRBD1. The CDR3 spans 17 residues. Germline loops: CDR1 SGHRS, CDR2 YFSETQ. J gave up 2 bases and V 0 bases, and 7 bases lay outside the gene matches. The CDR3 sequence is CASSLEARGSNTGELFF. The CDR3 DNA is TGCGCCAGCAGCTTGGAGGCCAGGGGGAGTAACACCGGGGAGCTGTTTTTT.

The chain employs TRBV30 and TRBJ1-5; D gene unclear. V gave up 2 bases and J gave up 3 bases, with 11 bases separating them. CDR1 is GTSNPN, CDR2 SVGIG, per germline (reference sequence). The CDR3 spans 14 residues. The chain's CDR3 is CAWSRGGNNQPQHF. The DNA of the CDR3 is TGTGCCTGGAGTCGAGGAGGTAACAATCAGCCCCAGCATTTT.

CDR3 sequence reads: CASSVGTGPGEAFF. For the CDR3, the DNA is TGTGCCAGCAGCGTAGGTACAGGGCCTGGAGAAGCTTTCTTT. The gene calls are TRBV9 and TRBJ1-1; perhaps TRBD1 as D (6 bases). Looked up from germline, CDR1 is SGDLS and CDR2 is YYNGEE. This CDR3 region has 14 residues. The V gene lost 0 bases and the J gene lost 8 bases, with 14 bases spanning the gap.

This chain joins TRBV2 and TRBJ2-3; D is perhaps TRBD1 (5 bases). CDR3 length: 13 amino acids. The germline gives CDR1 SNHLY, CDR2 FYNNEI. Trimming shortened V by 5 bases and J by 1 base, and 7 bases separated the two germline ends. This CDR3 reads CASSSQGTDTQYF. CDR3 nucleotides: TGTGCCAGCAGTTCACAGGGCACAGATACGCAGTATTTT.

The chain links TRBV7-9 to TRBJ2-6, with D possibly TRBD1 on 6 matching bases. V was cut by 5 bases and J by 1 base, with 9 bases left in between. Germline V lookup: CDR1 SEHNR, CDR2 FQNEAQ (reference sequence). The CDR3 runs to 15 residues. In nucleotides, the CDR3 is TGTGCCAGCAGCAACACAGGGTCTGGGGCCAACGTCCTGACTTTC. Its translation: CASSNTGSGANVLTF. Full variable domain (rest looked up from reference TRBV7-9 and TRBJ2-6): DTGVSQNPRHKITKRGQNVTFRCDPISEHNRLYWYRQTLGQGPEFLTYFQNEAQLEKSRLLSDRFSAERPKGSFSTLEIQRTEQGDSAMYLCASSNTGSGANVLTFGAGSRLTVL.

The chain joins TRBV6-5 to TRBJ2-2; 8 positions agree with TRBD2. V dropped 0 bases and J dropped 3; count of bases not matched to a gene: 3. CDR1 and CDR2 (germline): MNHEY, SVGAGI. The CDR3 is made up of 16 amino acids. The CDR3, as DNA: TGTGCCAGCAGTTACTCCGTAGCGGGATACACCGGGGAGCTGTTTTTT. Protein: CASSYSVAGYTGELFF.

This chain links TRBV10-2 with TRBJ2-1, with TRBD2 matching 10 bases. V lost 2 bases to trimming and J lost 3 bases; unmatched junction nucleotides: 4. CDR3 length: 16 amino acids. Germline V CDR1 and CDR2: WSHSY, SAAADI. This chain's CDR3 is CASSEEASGSYNEQFF. DNA of the CDR3: TGCGCCAGCAGTGAGGAGGCTAGCGGGAGCTACAATGAGCAGTTCTTC.

This clone was counted a single time. CDR3 protein: CASMRAGTVGAFF. Written as DNA, the CDR3 is TGTGCCAGTATGCGGGCGGGGACTGTCGGAGCTTTCTTT. The chain is built from TRBV19 and TRBJ1-1; TRBD1 might be the D (5 bases). V gave up 7 bases and J gave up 10 bases, with 19 bases separating them. The CDR3 sequence is 13 residues long. Germline CDR1 reads LNHDA; CDR2 reads SQIVND (reference sequence). Complete variable domain (other parts from reference TRBV19 and TRBJ1-1): DGGITQSPKYLFRKEGQNVTLSCEQNLNHDAMYWYRQDPGQGLRLIYYSQIVNDFQKGDIAEGYSVSREKKESFPLTVTSAQKNPTAFYLCASMRAGTVGAFFGQGTRLTVV.

The chain couples TRBV10-2 to TRBJ2-5, with 9 nucleotides matching TRBD2. J lost 5 bases, V lost 2 bases, and 6 bases had no gene match. The CDR3 length is 15 residues. Germline CDR1 and CDR2: WSHSY and SAAADI. The CDR3 here is CASSETAGGLETQYF. CDR3 nucleotide sequence: TGCGCCAGCAGTGAGACGGCGGGAGGGCTTGAGACCCAGTACTTC.

This clone was counted once. The chain carries TRBV5-1 and TRBJ2-1; TRBD2 matches 8 bases. V gave up 4 bases and J gave up 3 bases; unmatched junction bases: 12. This CDR3 is 17 amino acids long. CDR1 SGHRS and CDR2 YFSETQ come from the germline V gene. CDR3 loop: CASSPVSTAGDYNEQFF. In DNA, the CDR3 is TGCGCCAGCAGCCCCGTCTCGACAGCGGGGGACTACAATGAGCAGTTCTTC.

The chain links TRBV4-2 to TRBJ2-6; TRBD1 agrees at 12 bases. Germline values: CDR1 LGHNA, CDR2 YNFKEQ. This CDR3 region has 18 residues. Losses at the gene ends were 1 base for V and 1 base for J; bases not matched to a gene: 2. The CDR3 here is CASSQAGQGASGANVLTF. In DNA, the CDR3 is TGTGCCAGCAGCCAAGCGGGACAGGGGGCATCTGGGGCCAACGTCCTGACTTTC.

This clone appeared a single time. V and J are TRBV9 and TRBJ1-2, with D perhaps matching TRBD1 (5 bases). Per germline, CDR1 SGDLS and CDR2 YYNGEE. V was cut by 0 bases and J by 3 bases, with 12 bases left in between. The CDR3 contains 15 residues. The CDR3 sequence is CASSVVVGEDYGYTF. In DNA, the CDR3 is TGTGCCAGCAGCGTAGTTGTAGGGGAAGACTATGGCTACACCTTC.

The J gene is TRBJ2-7, the V gene TRBV2; 7 bases fit TRBD2. The length of the CDR3 is 14 residues. The J segment lost 5 bases and the V segment lost 10 bases, leaving 14 bases of the junction unmatched. Germline V gives CDR1 SNHLY, CDR2 FYNNEI. The CDR3 DNA is TGTGCCACCAAGACTAGCCCAAGAGACAACGAGCAGTACTTC. It is translated as CATKTSPRDNEQYF.

The V gene is TRBV6-5, the J gene TRBJ2-7, with 14 nucleotides matching TRBD2. The J segment lost 4 bases and the V segment lost 0 bases, leaving 2 bases of the junction unmatched. Germline CDR1 is MNHEY and CDR2 is SVGAGI. The length of the CDR3 is 16 residues. The CDR3 region has the DNA TGTGCCAGCAGTTACTCCGGGACTAGCGGGAGATACGAGCAGTACTTC. Residues: CASSYSGTSGRYEQYF.

V gene TRBV5-1 combines with J gene TRBJ2-1; no reliable D call. This CDR3 is 14 amino acids long. Trimming cost V 2 bases and J 0 bases, with 6 bases left between them. Germline V CDR1 and CDR2: SGHRS, YFSETQ. The CDR3 loop is CASSLQSSYNEQFF. The CDR3 region has the DNA TGCGCCAGCAGCTTACAAAGCTCCTACAATGAGCAGTTCTTC.

This clone was detected only once. The chain carries TRBV30 and TRBJ2-1; D gene uncertain. The germline V gene encodes CDR1 GTSNPN and CDR2 SVGIG (reference sequence). V was cut by 1 base and J by 5 bases, with 6 bases left in between. The CDR3 is made up of 12 amino acids. Written as DNA, the CDR3 is TGTGCCTGGAGTGACACACACAATGAGCAGTTCTTC. Protein: CAWSDTHNEQFF.

This clone showed up just once. This chain connects TRBV23-1 to TRBJ2-5, with D perhaps TRBD2 (5 bases). TRBV23-1 is an open reading frame whose function is uncertain. V lost 4 bases to trimming and J lost 5 bases, with 20 bases between them. The length of the CDR3 is 16 residues. In DNA, the CDR3 is TGCGCCAGCAGTCTCCCCCCGGGCCCTTCGGGGGAGACCCAGTACTTC. Its protein is CASSLPPGPSGETQYF.

The J gene is TRBJ2-7, the V gene TRBV27; 10 bases line up with TRBD1. Germline V gives CDR1 MNHEY, CDR2 SMNVEV (reference sequence). This CDR3 spans 14 amino acids. V shed 3 bases, J shed 6 bases, and the junction held 5 bases outside the gene matches. For the CDR3, the DNA is TGTGCCAGCAGTTTGGGACAGGGGTTGCGCGAGCAGTACTTC. It codes for CASSLGQGLREQYF.

The chain employs TRBV5-8 and TRBJ1-1; D gene unclear. This CDR3 region has 11 residues. V shed 6 bases and J shed 5 bases, with 8 bases lying between them. Germline V gives CDR1 SGHTS, CDR2 YDEGEE. The CDR3 loop reads CASTGWTEAFF. The CDR3 region has the DNA TGTGCCAGCACCGGGTGGACTGAAGCTTTCTTT. The full variable domain, completed using reference TRBV5-8 and TRBJ1-1, is EAGVTQSPTHLIKTRGQQATLRCSPISGHTSVYWYQQALGLGLQFLLWYDEGEERNRGNFPPRFSGRQFPNYSSELNVNALELEDSALYLCASTGWTEAFFGQGTRLTVV.

The CDR3 region is CASSPRDRGYEQYF. The CDR3 bases are TGTGCCAGCAGTCCACGGGACAGGGGTTACGAGCAGTACTTC. The chain employs TRBV13 and TRBJ2-7; 10 bases fit TRBD1. Germline V gene sequence: CDR1 PRHDT, CDR2 FYEKMQ (reference sequence). CDR3 length: 14 amino acids. V shed 6 bases, J shed 4 bases, and the junction held 6 bases outside the gene matches.

V usage is TRBV18 and J usage is TRBJ1-1, with 7 bases fitting TRBD1. Germline CDR1 KGHSH, CDR2 LQKENI. The CDR3 totals 16 residues. V was pared by 6 bases and J by 6 bases, with 16 bases of the junction left unmatched. In DNA form, the CDR3 reads TGTGCCAGCTCGCCCATCTCGGGACAGTGGGGGTCTGAAGCTTTCTTT. Amino acids: CASSPISGQWGSEAFF.

A word on this clone: Sequence at one end of the junction differs from germline and may be a read error. This chain uses TRBV30 with TRBJ2-1; TRBD2 aligns across 14 bases. CDR3 length equals 13 residues. The germline V gene encodes CDR1 GTSNPN and CDR2 SVGIG (reference sequence). The CDR3 DNA sequence: TGTGCCTGGGGCCTACGGACTAGCGGGAGGACGATCTTC. Protein product: CAWGLRTSGRTIF.

J is TRBJ1-1 and V is TRBV18, with a weak D call TRBD1 (6 bases). The V end lost 6 bases, the J end lost 4 bases, and 12 bases lay between the germline ends. Per germline, CDR1 KGHSH and CDR2 LQKENI. The CDR3 runs 13 residues. The CDR3 DNA is TGTGCCAGCTCCGGGGGGGCGGGCACTGAAGCTTTCTTT. Translating gives CASSGGAGTEAFF.

This CDR3 reads CASSSGQGGQPQHF. The CDR3 nucleotides are TGTGCCAGCAGTTCGGGACAGGGGGGTCAGCCCCAGCATTTT. The J gene is TRBJ1-5, the V gene TRBV6-5, with 11 bases fitting TRBD1. The length of the CDR3 is 14 residues. V shed 4 bases and J 6 bases; nucleotides not matched to a gene: 2. The germline V gene encodes CDR1 MNHEY and CDR2 SVGAGI.

This chain uses TRBV9 with TRBJ2-3; maybe TRBD2 (8 bases). The CDR3 contains 18 residues. The V and J ends lost 4 bases and 1 base respectively, with 22 bases between them. Germline V gene data show CDR1 as SGDLS and CDR2 as YYNGEE. CDR3 DNA: TGTGCCAGCAGCAAAGGGGGCGGGAGGTTTCTTGGCACAGATACGCAGTATTTT. Its translation is CASSKGGGRFLGTDTQYF.

The chain joins TRBV27 to TRBJ1-1; 9 nucleotides match TRBD1. Trimming removed 7 bases from V and 0 bases from J; junction bases left unmatched: 18. The CDR3 covers 19 residues. Germline CDR1 and CDR2: MNHEY and SMNVEV (reference sequence). CDR3 in DNA: TGTGCCAGCAATTCCGGGACAGGGTTTTTTCGTCACATGAACACTGAAGCTTTCTTT. The encoded protein is CASNSGTGFFRHMNTEAFF.